Listed below are T cell receptor beta chains from one sample, sequenced in a study of blood T cells in healthy people across ages. TCRdb fed the 5' RACE reads into MiXCR, producing one record per CDR3 protein. The sample carries around 750,000 distinct CDR3 sequences, 53% recorded once. Sequencing input: blood. These receptors all come from a man older than 75 in good health. The CDR3 runs from the conserved cysteine through the conserved F or W. The D gene is left open where the match is weak. Part of the rows lack a size; the others show once, few, many or a class for expanded clones.

d_gene,abundance,v_gene,j_gene,CDR3nt,CDR3aa
TRBD2,NA,TRBV7-9,TRBJ2-1,TGTGCCAGCAGCCTCGGGGGGGGCCTCTACAATGAGCAGTTCTTC,CASSLGGGLYNEQFF
TRBD2,NA,TRBV12-3/TRBV12-4,TRBJ2-3,TGTGCCAGCAGCCACCGGACCGTTCCGGGGGGAGATACGCAGTATTTT,CASSHRTVPGGDTQYF
TRBD1,NA,TRBV6-6,TRBJ2-7,TGTGCCAGCCAGGGACAGGGGATATCCTACGAGCAGTACTTC,CASQGQGISYEQYF
NA,NA,TRBV7-3,TRBJ1-5,TGTGCCAGCAGCAACGGACCGAAACAGCCCCAGCATTTT,CASSNGPKQPQHF
TRBD1,few,TRBV5-1,TRBJ2-1,TGCGCCAGCAGCTTGTTGGACAGGGTTGATGAGCAGTTCTTC,CASSLLDRVDEQFF
NA,NA,TRBV12-3/TRBV12-4,TRBJ2-5,TGTGCCAGCAGTTTTGTAGGGGATGGACAAGAGACCCAGTACTTC,CASSFVGDGQETQYF
TRBD2,NA,TRBV24-1,TRBJ2-1,TGTGCCACCAGTGACCAAGCGGGAGGAACCTACAATGAGCAGTTCTTC,CATSDQAGGTYNEQFF
TRBD1,few,TRBV20-1,TRBJ2-7,TGCAGTGCTCGGACAGGGCACTCCTACGAGCAGTACTTC,CSARTGHSYEQYF
TRBD2,few,TRBV11-2,TRBJ2-3,TGTGCCAGCAGCTTAGTTCCAGCGGGAGGGCACAGAGACGCGTATTTT,CASSLVPAGGHRDAYF
NA,few,TRBV25-1,TRBJ2-5,TGTGCCAGCAGTGAATGGGGATTGGAGACCCAGTACTTC,CASSEWGLETQYF
NA,few,TRBV5-1,TRBJ2-7,TGCGCCAGCAGCATAAAAACAGGGAGAGCCTCCTACGAGCAGTACTTC,CASSIKTGRASYEQYF